This T cell receptor beta chain derives from a study of graft-versus-host responses after intestinal transplantation. Study as a whole: Induction with anti-thymocyte globulin, then tacrolimus and steroids for around three years, was given to all recipients. Study-wide points: Peak GvH clone levels in circulation were associated with early post-transplant HvG declines.

As for this clone: No antigen is known for it.

The CDR3 contains 15 residues. Trimming removed 0 bases at V and 7 bases at J, with 13 bases between. Germline CDR1 and CDR2: SGHAT and FQNNGV. Assay: immunoSEQ multiplex PCR; the TCRdb copy retains only in-frame clones and omits some. This sample has over 70,000 clones, with around 83% found just once. The sample in question was unstimulated CD8+ T cells sorted from spleen or lymph node cells, obtained before intestinal transplant. The TCR sequence derives from a human donor who received an intestinal transplant. This chain links TRBV11-2 with TRBJ1-5; the D gene is possibly TRBD1 (5 bases). DNA for the CDR3: TGTGCCAGCAGCTTAGATGGGGGAAAGGGACAGCCCCAGCATTTT. It is translated as CASSLDGGKGQPQHF.